Presented here are 12 T cell receptor beta chains from one specimen sequenced in a study of blood T cells in healthy people across ages. The use of a sample-barcoded 5' primer and a J-beta primer mix characterized a second PCR of about 7 to 12 cycles. TCRdb reprocessed the 5' RACE reads with MiXCR, giving one entry per CDR3 protein. The data contain hundreds of thousands of distinct CDR3 sequences, approximately 44% of them singletons. Specimen: blood. These receptors were obtained from a man in his 60s in good health.

This chain connects TRBV7-2 to TRBJ1-2; TRBD1 agrees at 10 bases. Germline V gives CDR1 SGHTA, CDR2 FQGNSA. This CDR3 has 14 amino acids. V lost 4 bases, J lost 2 bases, and 1 base stayed unmatched. CDR3 coding DNA: TGTGCCAGCAGCTCGGACAGGGGGAACTATGGCTACACCTTC. It encodes CASSSDRGNYGYTF.

This clonotype came up a few times. J is TRBJ2-5 and V is TRBV7-2; 12 bases match TRBD2. Trimming removed 5 bases from V and 5 bases from J; junction bases left unmatched: 9. CDR1 is SGHTA and CDR2 is FQGNSA in the germline V gene. The CDR3 contains 16 residues. Here the CDR3 reads CASSQSTSGGMETQYF. In nucleotides, the CDR3 is TGTGCCAGCAGCCAATCCACTAGCGGGGGGATGGAGACCCAGTACTTC.

This clonotype was recorded a few times. CDR3 residues: CASSSGTSGLYNEQFF. The CDR3, as DNA: TGTGCCAGCAGCTCCGGGACTAGCGGACTTTACAATGAGCAGTTCTTC. The gene calls are TRBV7-2 and TRBJ2-1; 11 nucleotides agree with TRBD2. With V trimmed by 4 bases and J by 4 bases, 6 bases remained unmatched. The CDR3 sequence is 16 residues long. The germline CDR1 and CDR2 sequences are SGHTA and FQGNSA.

This clonotype has only one observation. The rearrangement links TRBV20-1 to TRBJ2-4; D may be TRBD1 (6 bases). The germline V and J ends were trimmed by 0 bases and 3 bases, with 18 bases remaining between them. The CDR3 runs to 17 residues. Germline V gene data show CDR1 as DFQATT and CDR2 as SNEGSKA (reference sequence). For the CDR3, the DNA is TGCAGTGCTAGAGATTTGTCGCAGGGGCTGGTCAAAAACATTCAGTACTTC. Translated: CSARDLSQGLVKNIQYF.

The chain combines TRBV6-6 with TRBJ2-5, with D possibly matching TRBD2 (6 bases). V gave up 6 bases and J gave up 5 bases, with 13 bases separating them. The CDR3 runs 13 residues. Germline assignment: CDR1 MNHNY and CDR2 SVGAGI (reference sequence). The CDR3 bases are TGTGCCAGCAGGCAGACTAGTCGGGAGACCCAGTACTTC. It translates to CASRQTSRETQYF.

This clonotype was seen ten or more times. The chain links TRBV14 to TRBJ2-7, with D hard to call. Germline CDR1 reads SGHDN; CDR2 reads FVKESK. Trimming took 4 bases from V and 5 from J, leaving 12 bases between them. The CDR3 runs 13 residues. CDR3 sequence reads: CASSPRGVNEQYF. CDR3 in DNA: TGTGCCAGCAGCCCCCGTGGCGTTAACGAGCAGTACTTC. Variable domain in full (rest from reference TRBV14 and TRBJ2-7): EAGVTQFPSHSVIEKGQTVTLRCDPISGHDNLYWYRRVMGKEIKFLLHFVKESKQDESGMPNNRFLAERTGGTYSTLKVQPAELEDSGVYFCASSPRGVNEQYFGPGTRLTVT.

Only one count was recorded for this clonotype. The chain carries TRBV3-1 and TRBJ2-7; possibly TRBD1 for D (5 bases). V gave up 3 bases and J gave up 2 bases, with 17 bases separating them. Germline V gene data show CDR1 as LGHDT and CDR2 as YNNKEL (reference sequence). This CDR3 comprises 16 residues. The CDR3 loop is CASSQTPDSPTYEQYF. CDR3 bases: TGTGCCAGCAGCCAGACGCCCGACAGCCCTACCTACGAGCAGTACTTC.

The chain carries TRBV5-1 and TRBJ2-5, with D unclear. The germline V gene has CDR1 SGHRS and CDR2 YFSETQ. The CDR3 has 13 residues. Trimming stripped 5 bases from V and 3 bases from J, with 11 bases between. In DNA, the CDR3 is TGCGCCAGCAGTTCGCCCCCCGAAGAGACCCAGTACTTC. It is translated as CASSSPPEETQYF.

The V and J genes are TRBV4-3 and TRBJ2-3; 8 bases agree with TRBD2. The CDR3 totals 15 residues. Germline CDR1 reads LGHNA; CDR2 reads YSLEER. V gave up 4 bases and J gave up 2 bases; unmatched junction bases: 5. CDR3 sequence: CASSRLATITDTQYF. DNA of the CDR3: TGCGCCAGCAGCCGACTAGCGACTATCACAGATACGCAGTATTTT.

The V and J genes are TRBV6-5 and TRBJ2-7; TRBD1 matches 12 bases. This CDR3 is 15 amino acids long. Germline V gene sequence: CDR1 MNHEY, CDR2 SVGAGI. With 2 bases clipped from V and 4 bases from J, the junction kept 3 bases outside the gene matches. The CDR3 region has the DNA TGTGCCAGCAGTTACCGGGACAGGGGGCCGTACGAGCAGTACTTC. Translated: CASSYRDRGPYEQYF.

In DNA, the CDR3 is TGTGCCAGCAGCCCGGGACTAGCGGGGGGCTCCCCTCGGTTCTTC. Encoded protein: CASSPGLAGGSPRFF. The chain is built from TRBV3-1 and TRBJ2-1, with TRBD2 matching 15 bases. CDR1 and CDR2 (germline): LGHDT, YNNKEL (reference sequence). The CDR3 has 15 residues. Trimming took 4 bases from V and 15 from J; bases not matched to a gene: 10.

This clonotype appeared a few times. The V call is TRBV9, the J call TRBJ2-3; unclear D gene. Between the trimmed V and J ends, which lost 3 bases and 0 bases, there was a span of 11 bases. Germline V gene sequence: CDR1 SGDLS, CDR2 YYNGEE. The CDR3 is 15 amino acids. CDR3 DNA: TGTGCCAGCAGCGCGGGCCCGTCGAGCACAGATACGCAGTATTTT. Translation gives CASSAGPSSTDTQYF.